Below are 18 T cell receptor beta chains sequenced from a single sample in a study of blood T cell repertoires in COVID-19. The data were produced by immunoSEQ multiplex PCR, yet TCRdb's version contains in-frame clones alone and is incomplete. The sample records 250,000 to 350,000 clones, approximately 90% being singletons. Sequencing was carried out using PBMCs or T cells enriched from blood (not recorded which). These receptors were taken from a young woman who had recovered from COVID-19.

The chain links TRBV28 to TRBJ1-2, with a tentative D call TRBD1 (5 bases). Germline CDR1 reads MDHEN; CDR2 reads SYDVKM. The germline V and J ends were trimmed by 6 bases and 4 bases, with 18 bases remaining between them. CDR3 length: 15 amino acids. For the CDR3, the DNA is TGTGCCAGCAGCCCTCGACAGTTAAGTGGCTATGGCTACACCTTC. This sequence encodes CASSPRQLSGYGYTF.

The chain couples TRBV7-2 to TRBJ2-5; D is perhaps TRBD1 (6 bases). The CDR3 loop spans 13 amino acids. Trimming took 2 bases from V and 4 from J, leaving 8 bases between them. The germline gives CDR1 SGHTA, CDR2 FQGNSA. CDR3 coding DNA: TGTGCCAGCAGCTTACCAGGGGTAGAGACCCAGTACTTC. It encodes CASSLPGVETQYF.

The CDR3 spells CASSGAGSYGYTF. In nucleotides, the CDR3 is TGTGCCAGCAGTGGCGCCGGGTCCTATGGCTACACCTTC. The chain is built from TRBV12-3 or TRBV12-4 and TRBJ1-2; D unresolved. V was shortened by 5 bases and J by 4 bases, with 11 bases between the two germline ends. The CDR3 covers 13 residues.

Concerning this clone: Other DNA sequences in the same sample also yield this CDR3. The gene calls are TRBV5-4 and TRBJ2-7; 8 bases align to TRBD1. This CDR3 has 14 residues. Germline CDR1 is SGHNT and CDR2 is YYREEE (reference sequence). V shed 0 bases and J 3 bases; nucleotides not matched to a gene: 2. Here the CDR3 DNA reads TGTGCCAGCAGCTTGGACAGGGGGAGCTACGAGCAGTACTTC. Protein sequence: CASSLDRGSYEQYF.

The chain uses TRBV21-1 and TRBJ2-1; the table assigns TRBD2, which was not confirmed against the DNA. TRBV21-1 is a pseudogene locus. The CDR3 loop spans 24 amino acids. The CDR3 region has the DNA TGTGCCAGCAGCAACCCACGTGACGAGGACAGGACTAAAGCGGGAGTTAGCTCCTACAATGAGCAGTTCTTC. Amino acids: CASSNPRDEDRTKAGVSSYNEQFF.

This clone was seen once. The V call is TRBV4-2, the J call TRBJ2-7, with TRBD1 matching 10 bases. CDR1 is LGHNA and CDR2 is YNFKEQ in the germline V gene. This CDR3 has 14 amino acids. Losses at the gene ends were 4 bases for V and 5 bases for J; bases not matched to a gene: 5. The CDR3 coding sequence is TGTGCCAGCAGCCCGCCGGGACAGGGGAACGAGCAGTACTTC. It yields the protein CASSPPGQGNEQYF.

The V call is TRBV7-2, the J call TRBJ2-7, with 7 bases that match TRBD2. The CDR3 has 15 residues. V dropped 2 bases and J dropped 3; count of bases not matched to a gene: 7. Germline assignment: CDR1 SGHTA and CDR2 FQGNSA. This CDR3 is CASSLRGGGDYEQYF. The CDR3 bases are TGTGCCAGCAGCTTAAGGGGCGGGGGAGACTACGAGCAGTACTTC.

This CDR3 is CAWSGGGRALPGNTIYF. The CDR3 nucleotides are TGTGCCTGGAGTGGCGGAGGGAGGGCCTTGCCTGGAAACACCATATATTTT. The chain joins TRBV30 to TRBJ1-3; D uncertain. V was pared by 1 base and J by 2 bases, with 18 bases between. Looked up from germline, CDR1 is GTSNPN and CDR2 is SVGIG (reference sequence). This CDR3 region has 17 residues.

The chain has TRBV5-1 and TRBJ2-3; TRBD2 is a possible D gene (7 bases). Germline V gene lookup returns CDR1 SGHRS and CDR2 YFSETQ. V was clipped by 6 bases and J by 5 bases, with 13 bases between them. This CDR3 spans 13 amino acids. CDR3 loop: CASMRGPGDTQYF. CDR3 DNA: TGCGCCAGCATGCGGGGGCCGGGAGATACGCAGTATTTT.

The rearrangement joins TRBV12-2 to TRBJ2-1; whether TRBD2, the table's D call, matches the DNA was not checked. TRBV12-2 is a listed pseudogene. The CDR3 is 17 residues long. CDR3 amino acids: CASRLALPAGGRNEQFF. Written as DNA, the CDR3 is TGTGCAAGTCGCTTAGCGCTCCCAGCGGGAGGGAGGAATGAGCAGTTCTTC.

V gene TRBV18 combines with J gene TRBJ2-2, with 10 bases matching TRBD1. V lost 3 bases and J lost 7; bases outside the gene matches: 5. The CDR3 extends over 15 amino acids. Germline V gene lookup returns CDR1 KGHSH and CDR2 LQKENI. The CDR3 DNA follows: TGTGCCAGCTCACCCGGGACAGGGGTCAGCGGGGAGCTGTTTTTT. Translation: CASSPGTGVSGELFF.

The chain carries TRBV7-2 and TRBJ2-1; TRBD2 matches at 11 bases. CDR3 length: 18 residues. Germline CDR1 reads SGHTA; CDR2 reads FQGNSA. The V and J ends lost 5 bases and 3 bases, in that order; junction bases with no gene match: 12. The CDR3 protein is CASSPAGSSGGNYNEQFF. CDR3 DNA: TGTGCCAGCAGCCCGGCAGGGTCTAGCGGGGGGAACTACAATGAGCAGTTCTTC.

V usage is TRBV11-2 and J usage is TRBJ2-3; D may be TRBD1 (6 bases). V was cut by 0 bases and J by 10 bases, with 14 bases left in between. The V gene's germline CDR1 is SGHAT and CDR2 FQNNGV. This CDR3 has 14 amino acids. CDR3 DNA sequence: TGTGCCAGCAGCTTAGAGTGGGGGCCCCTCCCGCAGTATTTT. It translates to CASSLEWGPLPQYF.

The CDR3 DNA reads as TGTGCCAGCAGCCAAAATGCCCAGGGTAGTGACACTGAAGCTTTCTTT. Encoded protein: CASSQNAQGSDTEAFF. V gene TRBV4-2 combines with J gene TRBJ1-1; D is perhaps TRBD1 (5 bases). Trimming removed 2 bases from V and 3 bases from J, with 16 bases in between. CDR1 and CDR2 (germline): LGHNA, YNFKEQ. CDR3 length: 16 residues.

This chain connects TRBV30 to TRBJ2-7; the match to TRBD1 covers 7 bases. CDR1 is GTSNPN and CDR2 is SVGIG in the germline V gene (reference sequence). CDR3 length: 14 amino acids. Trimming at V came to 4 bases and at J to 3 bases, leaving 9 bases not matched to a gene. CDR3 residues: CAWNIGQEVYEQYF. CDR3 DNA: TGTGCCTGGAATATTGGACAGGAGGTCTACGAGCAGTACTTC.

V is TRBV14 and J is TRBJ2-3, with D hard to call. This CDR3 is 17 amino acids long. In germline, CDR1 is SGHDN, CDR2 FVKESK. V was shortened by 0 bases and J by 1 base, with 14 bases between the two germline ends. CDR3 coding DNA: TGTGCCAGCAGCCAAGATCTTTCTAGTCACGGCACAGATACGCAGTATTTT. It encodes CASSQDLSSHGTDTQYF. Variable domain in full (rest from reference TRBV14 and TRBJ2-3): EAGVTQFPSHSVIEKGQTVTLRCDPISGHDNLYWYRRVMGKEIKFLLHFVKESKQDESGMPNNRFLAERTGGTYSTLKVQPAELEDSGVYFCASSQDLSSHGTDTQYFGPGTRLTVL.

This clone was found once. In DNA form, the CDR3 reads TGTGCCAGCAGCGGAGAGAAAGGGGCAACTAATGAAAAACTGTTTTTT. Translating it yields CASSGEKGATNEKLFF. This chain links TRBV9 with TRBJ1-4; possibly TRBD1 for D (5 bases). This CDR3 is built from 16 residues. V was pared by 3 bases and J by 0 bases, with 12 bases between. Germline assignment: CDR1 SGDLS and CDR2 YYNGEE. Drawing the rest from reference TRBV9 and TRBJ1-4, the complete variable domain is DSGVTQTPKHLITATGQRVTLRCSPRSGDLSVYWYQQSLDQGLQFLIQYYNGEERAKGNILERFSAQQFPDLHSELNLSSLELGDSALYFCASSGEKGATNEKLFFGSGTQLSVL.

The J gene is TRBJ2-5, the V gene TRBV2; D is perhaps TRBD1 (6 bases). The CDR3 totals 13 residues. Germline CDR1 SNHLY, CDR2 FYNNEI. Trimming stripped 3 bases from V and 4 bases from J, with 9 bases between. The CDR3 nucleotides read TGTGCCAGCAGTGATAGCAGGGGAGAGACCCAGTACTTC. Translating it yields CASSDSRGETQYF.